The T cell receptor (beta chain) under discussion was sequenced for a study of blood T cell repertoires in COVID-19. Across the whole study: Material from acute and convalescent COVID-19 was sourced from the United States, Italy and Spain. PBMCs, B-cell-depleted T cells, or T cells provided the cDNA or gDNA that made up the material.

The authors' processing: Researchers report that nucleated cell counts were estimated from reference gene primer amplification. Assay used: immunoSEQ multiplex PCR; TCRdb lists only in-frame clones, some missing. V and J calls and clone size are as listed in that table; D and trimming were resolved from the DNA. The table has just over 250,000 clones, around 90% seen once. From germline, CDR1 is MNHEY and CDR2 SVGEGT. With V trimmed by 5 bases and J by 7 bases, 9 bases remained unmatched. The CDR3 extends over 15 amino acids. Enrollment of patients from Seattle took place during active infection, with longitudinal follow-up.

The receptor was isolated from a woman aged 70-85 years with COVID-19, enrolled during active disease. J is TRBJ1-5 and V is TRBV6-2 or TRBV6-3; 9 bases agree with TRBD1. The source material was peripheral blood. The CDR3 loop is CASSRLQGAGQPQHF. The CDR3 coding sequence is TGTGCCAGCAGTCGTTTACAGGGGGCAGGCCAGCCCCAGCATTTT.